Below are 31 T cell receptor beta chains sequenced from a single sample in a study of T cell responses to AZD1222 COVID-19 vaccine. Sequencing used immunoSEQ multiplex PCR; TCRdb keeps in-frame clones, though not all of them. Counted here are around 150,000 clones, 80% to 90% occurring once; the ten biggest clones make up over 1.5%. Specimen: peripheral blood, collected on day 0 of AZD1222 vaccination. Receptor source: an adult in good health.

V and J are TRBV9 and TRBJ1-2, with TRBD1 as a possible D gene (5 bases). Deletions cut 3 bases from V and 6 bases from J, with 18 bases between. The CDR3 runs 15 residues. Germline-derived CDR1 and CDR2 are SGDLS and YYNGEE. This chain's CDR3 is CASSGNRGLEDGYTF. DNA for the CDR3: TGTGCCAGCAGCGGAAACCGGGGGTTGGAGGATGGCTACACCTTC.

The rearrangement links TRBV5-8 to TRBJ2-5; TRBD2 matches 10 bases. CDR3 length equals 16 residues. After removal of 4 bases from V and 2 bases from J, the junction contained 8 bases not matched to a gene. Per germline, CDR1 SGHTS and CDR2 YDEGEE. CDR3 DNA: TGTGCCAGCAGCCTAGGGACTAGCGAGCTACAAGAGACCCAGTACTTC. The encoded protein is CASSLGTSELQETQYF.

The chain uses TRBV6-5 and TRBJ1-1, with 7 bases aligning to TRBD1. Trimming took 4 bases from V and 1 from J; bases not matched to a gene: 6. The CDR3 spans 15 residues. Germline V lookup: CDR1 MNHEY, CDR2 SVGAGI. The CDR3 sequence: CASSSTGLANTEAFF. The CDR3 region has the DNA TGTGCCAGCAGTTCGACAGGGTTGGCGAACACTGAAGCTTTCTTT.

The CDR3 coding sequence is TGTGCCAGCAGCGCGGGACAAACCAACTATGGCTACACCTTC. This sequence encodes CASSAGQTNYGYTF. The rearrangement joins TRBV9 to TRBJ1-2; D possibly corresponds to TRBD1 (6 bases). Germline values: CDR1 SGDLS, CDR2 YYNGEE. CDR3 length: 14 amino acids. The V gene lost 3 bases and the J gene lost 2 bases, with 11 bases spanning the gap.

V gene TRBV2 combines with J gene TRBJ1-1; possibly TRBD1 for D (5 bases). Germline V gene sequence: CDR1 SNHLY, CDR2 FYNNEI. V lost 11 bases to trimming and J lost 1 base, with 11 bases between them. CDR3 size: 12 residues. The CDR3 coding sequence is TGTGCCTCGGGACGGCCGAACACTGAAGCTTTCTTT. It specifies CASGRPNTEAFF.

The rearrangement links TRBV5-1 to TRBJ2-7; D is unresolved. CDR1 and CDR2 (germline): SGHRS, YFSETQ. The CDR3 is 14 residues long. V lost 0 bases to trimming and J lost 6 bases, with 13 bases between them. The CDR3 here is CASSLGEVTAEQYF. The CDR3 DNA reads as TGCGCCAGCAGCTTGGGTGAGGTCACCGCCGAGCAGTACTTC.

This chain joins TRBV9 and TRBJ1-4, with D maybe TRBD1 (5 bases). The ends were cut back, 0 bases at V and 8 bases at J, with 14 bases in the middle. The V gene's germline CDR1 is SGDLS and CDR2 YYNGEE. The CDR3 sequence is 15 residues long. The CDR3 sequence: CASSVAGGAGEKLFF. The CDR3 nucleotides are TGTGCCAGCAGCGTAGCTGGAGGGGCAGGGGAAAAACTGTTTTTT.

The chain employs TRBV7-8 and TRBJ1-4; 9 bases are shared with TRBD1. J was trimmed by 0 bases and V by 7 bases; bases with no gene match: 3. Germline-derived CDR1 and CDR2 are SGHVS and FQNEAQ. The CDR3 contains 15 residues. CDR3 residues: CASTGQGTTNEKLFF. The CDR3 nucleotides read TGTGCCAGCACCGGACAGGGGACAACTAATGAAAAACTGTTTTTT. Looking up the rest from reference TRBV7-8 and TRBJ1-4 gives the full variable domain: GAGVSQSPRYKVAKRGQDVALRCDPISGHVSLFWYQQALGQGPEFLTYFQNEAQLDKSGLPSDRFFAERPEGSVSTLKIQRTQQEDSAVYLCASTGQGTTNEKLFFGSGTQLSVL.

The chain is built from TRBV29-1 and TRBJ1-2; 7 bases map to TRBD1. CDR3 length: 12 amino acids. V dropped 6 bases and J dropped 5; count of bases not matched to a gene: 6. The germline V gene has CDR1 SQVTM and CDR2 ANQGSEA. The DNA of the CDR3 is TGCAGCGTCCCCCAGGGGGGTTATGGCTACACCTTC. Translation gives CSVPQGGYGYTF.

This clone has just one count. The CDR3: CASRGTMDTYEQYF. The CDR3 nucleotides read TGTGCCAGCAGGGGGACAATGGACACCTACGAGCAGTACTTC. This sequence joins TRBV6-5 and TRBJ2-7, with D maybe TRBD1 (6 bases). Per the germline V gene, CDR1 is MNHEY and CDR2 is SVGAGI. With 6 bases removed from V and 2 bases from J, the gap between germline ends came to 14 bases. This CDR3 is built from 14 residues.

This clone came up once. This chain uses TRBV11-3 with TRBJ2-1, with D hard to call. CDR1 is SGHNT and CDR2 is YENEEA in the germline V gene. V was pared by 1 base and J by 5 bases, with 12 bases between. The CDR3 totals 15 residues. For the CDR3, the DNA is TGTGCCAGCAGCTTAGGTGGGTTCCTGAACAATGAGCAGTTCTTC. Its translation: CASSLGGFLNNEQFF.

The gene calls are TRBV5-8 and TRBJ1-1, with unresolved D. Per the germline V gene, CDR1 is SGHTS and CDR2 is YDEGEE. The CDR3 has 11 amino acids. Between the trimmed V and J ends, which lost 1 base and 10 bases, there was a span of 8 bases. CDR3 nucleotides: TGTGCCAGCAGCTTGCAGTTTCCAGCTTTCTTT. Translating gives CASSLQFPAFF.

V is TRBV6-5 and J is TRBJ1-5; perhaps TRBD1 as D (6 bases). Trimming stripped 6 bases from V and 7 bases from J, with 16 bases between. Germline V CDR1 and CDR2: MNHEY, SVGAGI. The CDR3 totals 14 residues. CDR3 nucleotide sequence: TGTGCCAGCAGGGGTGGGGGGGCGTACCAGCCCCAGCATTTT. The encoded protein is CASRGGGAYQPQHF.

The V gene is TRBV27, the J gene TRBJ2-6; D call uncertain. Deletions cut 3 bases from V and 2 bases from J, with 2 bases between. Germline V lookup: CDR1 MNHEY, CDR2 SMNVEV (reference sequence). This CDR3 region has 13 residues. The CDR3 DNA sequence: TGTGCCAGCAGTTTGGCTGGGGCCAACGTCCTGACTTTC. Protein: CASSLAGANVLTF.

The chain combines TRBV18 with TRBJ1-1; unclear D gene. V was shortened by 2 bases and J by 7 bases, with 11 bases between the two germline ends. The germline gives CDR1 KGHSH, CDR2 LQKENI. The CDR3 spans 13 residues. CDR3 DNA sequence: TGTGCCAGCTCACCAACTGTACGGGATGAAGCTTTCTTT. As protein: CASSPTVRDEAFF.

This clone has a single count. The V call is TRBV19, the J call TRBJ2-1, with 8 bases identical to TRBD2. J gave up 8 bases and V 3 bases, and 9 bases lay outside the gene matches. Germline CDR1 and CDR2: LNHDA and SQIVND (reference sequence). The CDR3 spans 15 residues. DNA of the CDR3: TGTGCCAGTAGTATGCGGCGGGGGGTCGCGGATGAGCAGTTCTTC. The encoded protein is CASSMRRGVADEQFF.

The chain is built from TRBV11-3 and TRBJ2-1, with unresolved D. Germline assignment: CDR1 SGHNT and CDR2 YENEEA. The CDR3 runs 19 residues. The V and J ends lost 0 bases and 3 bases respectively, with 21 bases between them. CDR3 loop: CASSLDGVRLSPHYNEQFF. The CDR3 region has the DNA TGTGCCAGCAGCTTAGATGGAGTGAGGCTTTCCCCCCACTACAATGAGCAGTTCTTC.

This clone was counted once. The genes are TRBV3-1 (or the pseudogene TRBV3-2) and TRBJ2-3; no clear D. The CDR3 runs 15 residues. V was cut by 6 bases and J by 5 bases, with 18 bases left in between. Per the germline V gene, CDR1 is LGHDT and CDR2 is YNNKEL (reference sequence). This CDR3 reads CASSPRGIARDTQYF. CDR3 in DNA: TGTGCCAGCAGTCCTCGTGGGATAGCACGAGATACGCAGTATTTT.

This rearrangement joins TRBV11-2 to TRBJ1-6, with D perhaps TRBD1 (6 bases). Trimming pared 0 bases from V and 10 bases from J, leaving 16 bases between. Germline V lookup: CDR1 SGHAT, CDR2 FQNNGV. This CDR3 region has 16 residues. CDR3 sequence (DNA): TGTGCCAGCAGCTTAGACTCGGGGTCAAGGGGGTCACCCCTCCACTTT. Encoded protein: CASSLDSGSRGSPLHF.

V gene TRBV7-3 combines with J gene TRBJ1-1; D is unresolved. Between the trimmed V and J ends, which lost 5 bases and 1 base, there was a span of 8 bases. Germline CDR1 reads SGHTA; CDR2 reads FQGTGA. The CDR3 runs 13 residues. The CDR3 DNA reads as TGTGCCAGCAGCACTCGAACGAACACTGAAGCTTTCTTT. The encoded protein is CASSTRTNTEAFF.

The chain recombines TRBV6-5 with TRBJ1-2, with TRBD1 identical over 7 bases. The CDR3 loop spans 15 amino acids. The ends lost 6 bases at V and 6 bases at J; junction bases unmatched: 13. Germline CDR1 and CDR2: MNHEY and SVGAGI. Here the CDR3 DNA reads TGTGCCAGCAGGATAGGAGGGGGCGCCTCTGATGGCTACACCTTC. Amino acids: CASRIGGGASDGYTF.

This chain links TRBV4-2 with TRBJ2-7, with 8 bases lining up with TRBD1. This CDR3 spans 15 amino acids. Germline V CDR1 and CDR2: LGHNA, YNFKEQ. J lost 2 bases, V lost 0 bases, and 3 bases had no gene match. CDR3 sequence: CASSQDGTGPYEQYF. CDR3 bases: TGTGCCAGCAGCCAAGATGGGACAGGCCCCTACGAGCAGTACTTC.

The chain has TRBV29-1 and TRBJ1-1; the D gene is possibly TRBD1 (5 bases). V lost 8 bases to trimming and J lost 0 bases, with 16 bases between them. CDR3 length: 14 residues. Germline V lookup: CDR1 SQVTM, CDR2 ANQGSEA. Here the CDR3 DNA reads TGCAGCTCAAGGCAGGGAGCGGTGAACACTGAAGCTTTCTTT. Translated, it gives CSSRQGAVNTEAFF.

The chain employs TRBV25-1 and TRBJ1-6, with D perhaps TRBD1 (5 bases). The V end lost 8 bases, the J end lost 14 bases, and 13 bases lay between the germline ends. The CDR3 runs to 11 residues. The germline V gene encodes CDR1 MGHDK and CDR2 SYGVNS. The DNA of the CDR3 is TGTGCCAGCGTCACAGGTCAAACCCTCCACTTT. This sequence encodes CASVTGQTLHF.

The V and J genes are TRBV5-5 and TRBJ1-2, with a tentative D call TRBD1 (6 bases). Germline CDR1 is SGHKS and CDR2 is YYEKEE (reference sequence). Trimming cost V 4 bases and J 7 bases, with 20 bases left between them. The CDR3 is 15 residues long. CDR3: CASSLSTGVTFGYTF. The CDR3 DNA is TGTGCCAGCAGCCTATCGACAGGCGTAACCTTTGGCTACACCTTC.

In its sample, this clone was seen once. The V gene is TRBV4-1, the J gene TRBJ1-5; D gene uncertain. The CDR3 has 15 amino acids. V lost 3 bases and J 10 bases, leaving 19 bases between the germline ends. Germline-derived CDR1 and CDR2 are MGHRA and YSYEKL. CDR3 sequence reads: CASSQELNSIVPQHF. The DNA for the CDR3 is TGCGCCAGCAGCCAGGAACTGAATTCAATTGTTCCCCAGCATTTT.

This rearrangement joins TRBV5-5 to TRBJ1-5; D is perhaps TRBD1 (5 bases). Trimming removed 2 bases at V and 11 bases at J, with 20 bases between. The length of the CDR3 is 15 residues. The germline V gene has CDR1 SGHKS and CDR2 YYEKEE (reference sequence). The CDR3 DNA is TGTGCCAGCAGCTTATCTTTCGGGGACCAAGGAGCCCAGCATTTT. Its protein product is CASSLSFGDQGAQHF.

The chain has TRBV3-1 (or the pseudogene TRBV3-2) and TRBJ1-1; D ambiguous. The CDR3 consists of 15 residues. V dropped 4 bases and J dropped 1 base, with 13 bases sitting between them. Per the germline V gene, CDR1 is LGHDT and CDR2 is YNNKEL (reference sequence). The CDR3 loop is CASSPRLVENTEAFF. DNA for the CDR3: TGTGCCAGCAGCCCCCGGTTAGTGGAGAACACTGAAGCTTTCTTT.

The CDR3 coding sequence is TGTGCCAGCACCCAGGAAAGCGGGGGAGGCAATGAGCAGTTCTTC. This gives the protein CASTQESGGGNEQFF. The chain joins TRBV6-5 to TRBJ2-1, with 8 bases fitting TRBD2. The CDR3 has 15 residues. From germline, CDR1 is MNHEY and CDR2 SVGAGI. Germline trimming cut 7 bases from V and 6 bases from J; bases unmatched to any gene: 11.

This chain joins TRBV3-1 (or the pseudogene TRBV3-2) and TRBJ1-5; 9 nucleotides match TRBD1. Germline-derived CDR1 and CDR2 are LGHDT and YNNKEL (reference sequence). The CDR3 loop spans 18 amino acids. V lost 1 base to trimming and J lost 6 bases; unmatched junction nucleotides: 13. The CDR3 loop is CASSQGQGESTVGQPQHF. CDR3 coding DNA: TGTGCCAGCAGCCAAGGACAGGGGGAATCTACGGTAGGTCAGCCCCAGCATTTT.

The chain joins TRBV7-2 to TRBJ1-1, with D perhaps TRBD1 (6 bases). CDR3 length: 13 amino acids. In germline, CDR1 is SGHTA, CDR2 FQGNSA. V was shortened by 3 bases and J by 8 bases, with 13 bases between the two germline ends. Written as DNA, the CDR3 is TGTGCCAGCAGCTTCCACTCCGGACAGGAAGCTTTCTTT. Its protein product is CASSFHSGQEAFF.